This T cell receptor beta chain was captured by sequencing in a study of cytomegalovirus exposure and HLA in healthy donors. This CDR3 contains 16 residues. V gave up 6 bases and J gave up 0 bases; unmatched junction bases: 7. The germline gives CDR1 MGHRA, CDR2 YSYEKL. Vbeta (60) and Jbeta (13) primers were used in the PCR. TCRdb keeps only in-frame clones here, not all; method: immunoSEQ multiplex PCR. This repertoire shows roughly 190,000 clones, approximately 67% found once; its top ten account for roughly 2.9%. Sequencing was performed on PBMCs. The receptor's source is a man aged 35 to 55 in good health and CMV-seronegative. V usage is TRBV4-1 and J usage is TRBJ1-5; the match to TRBD1 covers 8 bases. The CDR3 region has the DNA TGCGCCAGCAGGCGGGCTACAGGGGGTAGCAATCAGCCCCAGCATTTT. Its translation: CASRRATGGSNQPQHF.